This is a list of T cell receptor beta chains from one sample in a study of blood T cells in healthy people across ages. TCRdb re-derived calls from the 5' RACE reads in MiXCR, one entry per CDR3 protein. This sample carries some 1.7 million distinct CDR3 sequences, 28% of them seen once, and the ten largest clones take less than 9.5%. Sequencing was performed on blood. Receptors were obtained from a woman aged 25 to 39 in good health. Each CDR3 is given with its conserved first and last residue. D genes are given only for firm matches. Only part of the rows carry a size: once, few, many, or a class if the clone is expanded.

cdr3_length: 16; d_call: TRBD1; v_call: TRBV14; j_call: TRBJ2-7; clone_size: few; cdr3_aa: CASSQTGGKRTYEQYF; cdr3_nt: TGTGCCAGCAGCCAAACAGGGGGGAAGCGGACCTACGAGCAGTACTTC
cdr3_length: 15; d_call: -; v_call: TRBV10-3; j_call: TRBJ2-3; clone_size: many; cdr3_aa: CAISESPVAADTQYF; cdr3_nt: TGTGCCATCAGTGAGTCCCCAGTTGCGGCAGATACGCAGTATTTT
cdr3_length: 14; d_call: -; v_call: TRBV5-1; j_call: TRBJ2-5; clone_size: many; cdr3_aa: CASSFWDTQETQYF; cdr3_nt: TGCGCCAGCAGCTTCTGGGACACCCAAGAGACCCAGTACTTC
cdr3_length: 15; d_call: -; v_call: TRBV9; j_call: TRBJ2-1; clone_size: few; cdr3_aa: CASSEGTGTHNEQFF; cdr3_nt: TGTGCCAGCAGCGAGGGGACTGGGACCCACAATGAGCAGTTCTTC
cdr3_length: 13; d_call: TRBD1; v_call: TRBV7-3; j_call: TRBJ1-2; clone_size: few; cdr3_aa: CASSDQQGAGYTF; cdr3_nt: TGTGCCAGCAGCGACCAACAGGGGGCTGGCTACACCTTC
cdr3_length: 13; d_call: -; v_call: TRBV5-1; j_call: TRBJ2-3; clone_size: few; cdr3_aa: CASSLLASDTQYF; cdr3_nt: TGCGCCAGCAGCTTGCTGGCCAGCGATACGCAGTATTTT
cdr3_length: 16; d_call: TRBD2; v_call: TRBV3-1; j_call: TRBJ2-5; clone_size: -; cdr3_aa: CASSQVVAGGQETQYF; cdr3_nt: TGTGCCAGCAGCCAAGTGGTCGCGGGGGGCCAAGAGACCCAGTACTTC
cdr3_length: 15; d_call: TRBD1; v_call: TRBV2; j_call: TRBJ2-4; clone_size: few; cdr3_aa: CASRREPDRVDIQYF; cdr3_nt: TGTGCCAGCAGGAGAGAACCGGACAGGGTAGACATTCAGTACTTC
cdr3_length: 13; d_call: -; v_call: TRBV15; j_call: TRBJ1-5; clone_size: few; cdr3_aa: CATSRDAREPQHF; cdr3_nt: TGTGCCACCAGCAGAGATGCTAGGGAGCCCCAGCATTTT
cdr3_length: 15; d_call: -; v_call: TRBV29-1; j_call: TRBJ2-3; clone_size: few; cdr3_aa: CSVETAGATTDTQYF; cdr3_nt: TGCAGCGTTGAAACGGCGGGGGCAACCACAGATACGCAGTATTTT
cdr3_length: 15; d_call: TRBD1; v_call: TRBV20-1; j_call: TRBJ2-1; clone_size: -; cdr3_aa: CSARDGTGQYNEQFF; cdr3_nt: TGCAGTGCCCGCGACGGGACAGGACAATACAATGAGCAGTTCTTC
cdr3_length: 17; d_call: TRBD2; v_call: TRBV7-6; j_call: TRBJ2-7; clone_size: few; cdr3_aa: CASSPSRRAGVSYEQYF; cdr3_nt: TGTGCCAGCAGCCCCTCAAGGAGGGCGGGGGTTTCCTACGAGCAGTACTTC
cdr3_length: 15; d_call: TRBD2; v_call: TRBV2; j_call: TRBJ2-3; clone_size: -; cdr3_aa: CASSETREAGDTQYF; cdr3_nt: TGTGCCAGCAGTGAAACACGGGAGGCTGGGGATACGCAGTATTTT
cdr3_length: 18; d_call: -; v_call: TRBV4-3; j_call: TRBJ2-6; clone_size: -; cdr3_aa: CASSLITGVSSGANVLTF; cdr3_nt: TGCGCCAGCAGCCTCATAACGGGAGTCAGCTCTGGGGCCAACGTCCTGACTTTC
cdr3_length: 12; d_call: -; v_call: TRBV3-1; j_call: TRBJ2-7; clone_size: many; cdr3_aa: CASSNPGYEQYF; cdr3_nt: TGTGCCAGCAGCAACCCGGGCTACGAGCAGTACTTC
cdr3_length: 15; d_call: TRBD1; v_call: TRBV28; j_call: TRBJ2-7; clone_size: -; cdr3_aa: CASSPTGTGSGEQYF; cdr3_nt: TGTGCCAGCAGTCCAACGGGGACAGGGTCCGGCGAGCAGTACTTC
cdr3_length: 17; d_call: TRBD2; v_call: TRBV12-3/TRBV12-4; j_call: TRBJ2-3; clone_size: -; cdr3_aa: CASSLWVAGGPPDTQYF; cdr3_nt: TGTGCCAGCAGTTTATGGGTAGCGGGAGGGCCGCCAGATACGCAGTATTTT
cdr3_length: 14; d_call: -; v_call: TRBV10-3; j_call: TRBJ2-3; clone_size: few; cdr3_aa: CAISDKVRKDTQYF; cdr3_nt: TGTGCCATCAGTGATAAGGTCCGAAAAGATACGCAGTATTTT
cdr3_length: 14; d_call: TRBD1; v_call: TRBV29-1; j_call: TRBJ1-6; clone_size: few; cdr3_aa: CSVPGTGDGSPLHF; cdr3_nt: TGCAGCGTACCCGGGACAGGGGACGGTTCACCCCTCCACTTT
cdr3_length: 15; d_call: TRBD2; v_call: TRBV20-1; j_call: TRBJ2-7; clone_size: -; cdr3_aa: CSARETRGSSYEQYF; cdr3_nt: TGCAGTGCTAGAGAGACGCGCGGGAGCTCCTACGAGCAGTACTTC
cdr3_length: 17; d_call: TRBD2; v_call: TRBV3-1; j_call: TRBJ2-1; clone_size: few; cdr3_aa: CASSQVSSGFSYNEQFF; cdr3_nt: TGTGCCAGCAGCCAAGTTTCTAGCGGGTTCTCCTACAATGAGCAGTTCTTC
cdr3_length: 13; d_call: -; v_call: TRBV27; j_call: TRBJ2-7; clone_size: -; cdr3_aa: CASALGSRYEQYF; cdr3_nt: TGTGCCAGCGCCTTGGGTAGCCGCTACGAGCAGTACTTC
cdr3_length: 15; d_call: TRBD1; v_call: TRBV27; j_call: TRBJ1-2; clone_size: -; cdr3_aa: CASRSSGQSNYGYTF; cdr3_nt: TGTGCCAGCAGATCTTCGGGACAGTCTAACTATGGCTACACCTTC
cdr3_length: 16; d_call: -; v_call: TRBV4-3; j_call: TRBJ1-2; clone_size: few; cdr3_aa: CASSQDFKAGHYGYTF; cdr3_nt: TGCGCCAGCAGCCAAGATTTTAAGGCAGGTCACTATGGCTACACCTTC
cdr3_length: 15; d_call: -; v_call: TRBV18; j_call: TRBJ1-1; clone_size: once; cdr3_aa: CASSPDRLLNTEAFF; cdr3_nt: TGTGCCAGCTCTCCCGACAGGTTACTGAACACTGAAGCTTTCTTT
cdr3_length: 17; d_call: -; v_call: TRBV7-2; j_call: TRBJ2-7; clone_size: -; cdr3_aa: CASSLGGDTIAYNEQYF; cdr3_nt: TGTGCCAGCAGCTTGGGGGGGGACACGATCGCCTACAATGAGCAGTACTTC
cdr3_length: 11; d_call: -; v_call: TRBV29-1; j_call: TRBJ1-1; clone_size: many; cdr3_aa: CSVGANTEAFF; cdr3_nt: TGCAGCGTTGGGGCGAACACTGAAGCTTTCTTT
cdr3_length: 10; d_call: -; v_call: TRBV5-1; j_call: TRBJ2-3; clone_size: few; cdr3_aa: CASLTDTQYF; cdr3_nt: TGCGCCAGCCTGACAGATACGCAGTATTTT
cdr3_length: 16; d_call: TRBD2; v_call: TRBV4-1; j_call: TRBJ2-2; clone_size: few; cdr3_aa: CASSRTGGPNTGELFF; cdr3_nt: TGCGCCAGCAGCCGAACGGGGGGGCCCAACACCGGGGAGCTGTTTTTT
cdr3_length: 17; d_call: -; v_call: TRBV9; j_call: TRBJ1-2; clone_size: -; cdr3_aa: CASSESVGGSANYGYTF; cdr3_nt: TGTGCCAGCAGCGAGTCCGTCGGGGGGTCTGCTAACTATGGCTACACCTTC
cdr3_length: 16; d_call: TRBD2; v_call: TRBV7-9; j_call: TRBJ2-4; clone_size: few; cdr3_aa: CASSSPATSGENIQYF; cdr3_nt: TGTGCCAGCAGCTCGCCCGCGACTAGCGGAGAAAACATTCAGTACTTC
cdr3_length: 13; d_call: -; v_call: TRBV20-1; j_call: TRBJ2-5; clone_size: -; cdr3_aa: CSVRWGSTETQYF; cdr3_nt: TGCAGTGTGCGCTGGGGTTCTACGGAGACCCAGTACTTC
cdr3_length: 14; d_call: -; v_call: TRBV6-5; j_call: TRBJ1-4; clone_size: -; cdr3_aa: CASSSHRYQEKLFF; cdr3_nt: TGTGCCAGCAGTTCGCACAGGTATCAGGAAAAACTGTTTTTT
cdr3_length: 12; d_call: -; v_call: TRBV5-1; j_call: TRBJ1-2; clone_size: many; cdr3_aa: CASSTPGTEYTF; cdr3_nt: TGCGCCAGCAGCACCCCCGGGACGGAATACACCTTC
cdr3_length: 20; d_call: TRBD2; v_call: TRBV10-3; j_call: TRBJ2-3; clone_size: -; cdr3_aa: CAISEPRLAGVQSSTDTQYF; cdr3_nt: TGTGCCATCAGTGAGCCACGGCTAGCGGGGGTTCAGTCTAGCACAGATACGCAGTATTTT
cdr3_length: 14; d_call: -; v_call: TRBV7-6; j_call: TRBJ2-7; clone_size: few; cdr3_aa: CASSLGDNPYEQYF; cdr3_nt: TGTGCCAGCAGCTTAGGGGACAACCCCTACGAGCAGTACTTC
cdr3_length: 16; d_call: -; v_call: TRBV19; j_call: TRBJ2-1; clone_size: few; cdr3_aa: CASRRSGGHSYNEQFF; cdr3_nt: TGTGCCAGTAGGAGGTCGGGGGGCCACTCCTACAATGAGCAGTTCTTC
cdr3_length: 14; d_call: -; v_call: TRBV12-3/TRBV12-4; j_call: TRBJ1-2; clone_size: many; cdr3_aa: CASMDRRNNYGYTF; cdr3_nt: TGTGCCAGCATGGACAGACGTAATAACTATGGCTACACCTTC
cdr3_length: 13; d_call: -; v_call: TRBV11-2; j_call: TRBJ2-7; clone_size: -; cdr3_aa: CASSLDNAYEQYF; cdr3_nt: TGTGCCAGCAGCTTGGACAATGCCTACGAGCAGTACTTC
cdr3_length: 13; d_call: TRBD2; v_call: TRBV25-1; j_call: TRBJ2-1; clone_size: few; cdr3_aa: CASKAGTHNEQFF; cdr3_nt: TGTGCCAGCAAAGCGGGGACCCACAATGAGCAGTTCTTC
cdr3_length: 13; d_call: TRBD1; v_call: TRBV20-1; j_call: TRBJ2-7; clone_size: -; cdr3_aa: CSAGDRDSYEQYF; cdr3_nt: TGCAGTGCGGGGGACAGAGACTCCTACGAGCAGTACTTC
cdr3_length: 13; d_call: TRBD1; v_call: TRBV29-1; j_call: TRBJ2-5; clone_size: many; cdr3_aa: CSVDTGARETQYF; cdr3_nt: TGCAGCGTCGACACAGGGGCGCGAGAGACTCAGTACTTC
cdr3_length: 13; d_call: -; v_call: TRBV2; j_call: TRBJ2-3; clone_size: few; cdr3_aa: CASSEIPADTQYF; cdr3_nt: TGTGCCAGCAGTGAAATACCAGCAGATACGCAGTATTTT
cdr3_length: 13; d_call: TRBD1; v_call: TRBV6-1; j_call: TRBJ2-1; clone_size: few; cdr3_aa: CASSGQGGFEQFF; cdr3_nt: TGTGCCAGCAGTGGACAGGGTGGGTTTGAGCAGTTCTTC
cdr3_length: 15; d_call: -; v_call: TRBV20-1; j_call: TRBJ1-1; clone_size: -; cdr3_aa: CSARDRGAAFLEAFF; cdr3_nt: TGCAGTGCTAGAGACCGAGGCGCAGCCTTCCTTGAAGCTTTCTTT
cdr3_length: 15; d_call: -; v_call: TRBV3-1; j_call: TRBJ2-1; clone_size: -; cdr3_aa: CASSKRTRTYNEQFF; cdr3_nt: TGTGCCAGCAGCAAACGGACGCGAACCTACAATGAGCAGTTCTTC
cdr3_length: 16; d_call: -; v_call: TRBV4-3; j_call: TRBJ2-5; clone_size: few; cdr3_aa: CASSQDTVGGYNEQYF; cdr3_nt: TGCGCCAGCAGCCAAGATACGGTAGGAGGGTACAATGAGCAGTACTTC
cdr3_length: 14; d_call: TRBD1; v_call: TRBV12-3/TRBV12-4; j_call: TRBJ1-1; clone_size: -; cdr3_aa: CASSLRGRSAEAFF; cdr3_nt: TGTGCCAGCAGTTTGAGGGGGCGCTCTGCTGAAGCTTTCTTT
cdr3_length: 18; d_call: -; v_call: TRBV5-5; j_call: TRBJ2-1; clone_size: -; cdr3_aa: CASSSRQAGVGFVDEQFF; cdr3_nt: TGTGCCAGCAGCTCTCGACAGGCGGGCGTCGGGTTTGTCGATGAGCAGTTCTTC
cdr3_length: 14; d_call: TRBD1; v_call: TRBV12-3/TRBV12-4; j_call: TRBJ1-6; clone_size: many; cdr3_aa: CASSLNRGNSPLHF; cdr3_nt: TGTGCCAGCAGCCTTAACAGGGGAAATTCACCCCTCCACTTT
cdr3_length: 16; d_call: TRBD1; v_call: TRBV12-3/TRBV12-4; j_call: TRBJ2-5; clone_size: many; cdr3_aa: CASSLGGQGEQETQYF; cdr3_nt: TGTGCCAGCAGTTTAGGGGGACAGGGGGAACAAGAGACCCAGTACTTC
cdr3_length: 17; d_call: TRBD2; v_call: TRBV6-2/TRBV6-3; j_call: TRBJ2-7; clone_size: -; cdr3_aa: CASSLLGRLAVSYEQYF; cdr3_nt: TGTGCCAGCAGCCTTCTGGGTAGACTAGCGGTCTCCTACGAGCAGTACTTC
cdr3_length: 15; d_call: TRBD2; v_call: TRBV20-1; j_call: TRBJ2-1; clone_size: -; cdr3_aa: CSAFSSGRGGNEQFF; cdr3_nt: TGTAGTGCTTTCTCTAGCGGGAGAGGAGGCAATGAGCAGTTCTTC
cdr3_length: 15; d_call: TRBD2; v_call: TRBV9; j_call: TRBJ2-7; clone_size: many; cdr3_aa: CASSPETSGIYEQYF; cdr3_nt: TGTGCCAGCAGCCCAGAGACTAGCGGCATCTACGAGCAGTACTTC
cdr3_length: 13; d_call: -; v_call: TRBV3-1; j_call: TRBJ1-5; clone_size: -; cdr3_aa: CAISQDKGATQHF; cdr3_nt: TGTGCCATCAGCCAAGATAAGGGTGCAACCCAGCATTTT
cdr3_length: 18; d_call: -; v_call: TRBV9; j_call: TRBJ2-7; clone_size: few; cdr3_aa: CASSVDTIGGPLAYEQYF; cdr3_nt: TGTGCCAGCAGCGTAGATACTATCGGGGGCCCCTTAGCCTACGAGCAGTACTTC
cdr3_length: 14; d_call: TRBD2; v_call: TRBV6-1; j_call: TRBJ2-1; clone_size: few; cdr3_aa: CASIRERGAYEQFF; cdr3_nt: TGTGCCAGCATAAGGGAGCGGGGGGCGTATGAGCAGTTCTTC
cdr3_length: 15; d_call: TRBD2; v_call: TRBV6-5; j_call: TRBJ2-2; clone_size: many; cdr3_aa: CASRSGGRRTGELFF; cdr3_nt: TGTGCCAGCAGGTCCGGGGGGAGAAGGACCGGGGAGCTGTTTTTT
cdr3_length: 13; d_call: TRBD1; v_call: TRBV2; j_call: TRBJ1-1; clone_size: -; cdr3_aa: CASRGQRNTEAFF; cdr3_nt: TGTGCCAGCCGGGGACAGAGGAACACTGAAGCTTTCTTT